This TCR beta chain was sequenced in a study of human T cells and chemical hapten exposure. Time point defined: pre-sensitization, week 0. Treatment specified: therapeutic diphenylcyclopropenone sensitization with weekly scalp DPC. In TCRdb, the RACE reads were re-called with MiXCR into one record per CDR3 protein. Among approximately 90,000 distinct CDR3 sequences, around 7.9% were seen once, and the ten largest hold approximately 2.4%. There are many counts of this clonotype. J lost 5 bases, V lost 6 bases, and 10 bases had no gene match. This CDR3 spans 15 amino acids. Germline V CDR1 and CDR2: MNHNS, SASEGT.

The source was whole blood, collected in connection with sensitization to the hapten diphenylcyclopropenone (DPC). The chain employs TRBV6-1 and TRBJ1-1, with 9 bases aligning to TRBD1. The sequence was collected from a middle-aged man with alopecia areata. Some clones in this sample may be carry-over from other donors' samples. CDR3 nucleotides: TGTGCCAGCAGGCTACAGGGACAGGGAGGGACTGAAGCTTTCTTT. As protein: CASRLQGQGGTEAFF.